The rows below give T cell receptor beta chains drawn from one sample of a study of CD8 T cells in ankylosing spondylitis. TCRdb re-analysed the 5' RACE reads in MiXCR, keeping a single row per CDR3 protein. Among 500,000 to 650,000 distinct CDR3 sequences listed, about 5.7% were seen once. Source material: blood, either unsorted or a sorted T cell fraction (not recorded which). The source of these receptors is a male donor with ankylosing spondylitis. Each CDR3 is given with its conserved first and last residue. The D gene is left open where the match is weak. The size field is filled for only some rows; it gives once, few, many or a size class.

j_gene | v_gene | abundance | d_gene | CDR3aa | CDR3nt
TRBJ2-3 | TRBV25-1 | . | . | CASSEVGALADTQYF | TGTGCCAGCAGCGAGGTGGGGGCCCTAGCAGATACGCAGTATTTT
TRBJ1-4 | TRBV10-3 | many | . | CATTGTINEKLFF | TGTGCCACTACCGGGACCATTAATGAAAAACTGTTTTTT
TRBJ1-3 | TRBV29-1 | many | . | CSVGTGLSSGNTIYF | TGCAGCGTTGGAACAGGGTTAAGCTCTGGAAACACCATATATTTT
TRBJ2-3 | TRBV24-1 | many | . | CATSTSGTDTQYF | TGTGCCACCAGTACCAGCGGCACAGATACGCAGTATTTT
TRBJ2-5 | TRBV11-2 | . | . | CASSLQYGEQETQYF | TGTGCCAGCAGCCTACAATACGGGGAACAAGAGACCCAGTACTTC
TRBJ2-2 | TRBV10-3 | many | . | CAIGKGQTNTGELFF | TGTGCCATCGGGAAGGGTCAAACGAACACCGGGGAGCTGTTTTTT
TRBJ1-2 | TRBV7-2 | many | . | CASSLGAVYGYTF | TGTGCCAGCAGCTTAGGAGCAGTCTATGGCTACACCTTC
TRBJ2-7 | TRBV27 | many | . | CASSFTLGEQYF | TGTGCCAGCAGTTTTACCTTAGGGGAGCAGTACTTC
TRBJ2-3 | TRBV10-2 | many | . | CASSHRDITDTQYF | TGCGCCAGCTCCCACCGGGACATCACAGATACGCAGTATTTT
TRBJ1-6 | TRBV3-1 | many | . | CASSLDAYNSPLHF | TGTGCCAGCAGCCTCGATGCCTATAATTCACCCCTCCACTTT
TRBJ2-6 | TRBV5-1 | . | TRBD1 | CASSSDRPGANVLTF | TGCGCCAGCAGCTCGGACAGGCCTGGGGCCAACGTCCTGACTTTC
TRBJ1-2 | TRBV4-3 | many | . | CASSQDPENYGYTF | TGCGCCAGCAGCCAAGATCCCGAAAACTATGGCTACACCTTC
TRBJ1-4 | TRBV29-1 | once | . | CSVEDRSGFEKLFF | TGCAGCGTTGAAGATCGTTCAGGGTTTGAAAAACTGTTTTTT
TRBJ1-1 | TRBV5-6 | many | . | CASSPIGGNTEAFF | TGTGCCAGCAGCCCAATCGGGGGGAACACTGAAGCTTTCTTT
TRBJ2-1 | TRBV7-2 | many | TRBD2 | CASSLSWLAGGNEQFF | TGTGCCAGCAGCTTATCCTGGCTAGCGGGGGGGAATGAGCAGTTCTTC
TRBJ1-1 | TRBV6-2/TRBV6-3 | . | . | CASTPRGQGKSIEAFF | TGTGCCAGCACCCCCCGTGGCCAGGGGAAATCTATTGAAGCTTTCTTT
TRBJ2-7 | TRBV6-1 | many | . | CASSEVWVRAYEQYF | TGTGCCAGCAGTGAAGTCTGGGTAAGAGCCTACGAGCAGTACTTC
TRBJ1-4 | TRBV7-9 | many | . | CASSLEGAVYEKLFF | TGTGCCAGCAGCTTAGAAGGGGCGGTGTATGAAAAACTGTTTTTT
TRBJ1-5 | TRBV29-1 | many | . | CSVVTGDKNQPQHF | TGCAGCGTTGTTACTGGGGACAAAAATCAGCCCCAGCATTTT
TRBJ1-2 | TRBV12-3/TRBV12-4 | many | . | CASNTGNYGYTF | TGTGCCAGCAATACAGGAAACTATGGCTACACCTTC
TRBJ2-7 | TRBV6-5 | few | . | CASSSTGFVVDEQYF | TGTGCCAGCAGTTCTACAGGATTTGTCGTCGACGAGCAGTACTTC
TRBJ1-1 | TRBV9 | many | . | CASSVAVYTEAFF | TGTGCCAGCAGCGTAGCGGTGTACACTGAAGCTTTCTTT
TRBJ2-7 | TRBV6-5 | few | . | CASTHGSEQYF | TGTGCCAGCACCCACGGGAGCGAGCAGTACTTC
TRBJ2-2 | TRBV20-1 | many | . | CSAGGDRNTGELFF | TGCAGTGCTGGAGGGGACAGGAACACCGGGGAGCTGTTTTTT
TRBJ1-4 | TRBV4-1 | . | TRBD1 | CASGRGQTNEKLFF | TGCGCCAGCGGCAGGGGGCAAACTAATGAAAAACTGTTTTTT
TRBJ1-3 | TRBV5-6 | many | . | CASSLRAGLISGNTIYF | TGTGCCAGCAGCTTGAGGGCAGGCTTGATCTCTGGAAACACCATATATTTT
TRBJ2-7 | TRBV4-2 | many | . | CASSRREESYEQYF | TGTGCCAGCAGCAGGAGGGAGGAATCCTACGAGCAGTACTTC
TRBJ2-7 | TRBV2 | . | . | CASMRDTLYEQYF | TGTGCCAGCATGAGGGACACCCTCTACGAGCAGTACTTC
TRBJ2-7 | TRBV20-1 | many | . | CSARDQFRDEQYF | TGCAGTGCTAGAGATCAATTTAGGGACGAGCAGTACTTC
TRBJ2-5 | TRBV20-1 | many | TRBD2 | CSARKLAGEKETQYF | TGCAGTGCTAGGAAGCTAGCGGGAGAAAAAGAGACCCAGTACTTC
TRBJ2-7 | TRBV7-2 | many | TRBD2 | CASSLILAGDTYEQYF | TGTGCCAGCAGCTTAATCCTAGCGGGAGACACCTACGAGCAGTACTTC
TRBJ2-5 | TRBV3-1 | many | . | CASSPSFGETQYF | TGTGCCAGCAGCCCGTCGTTCGGGGAGACCCAGTACTTC
TRBJ2-1 | TRBV5-1 | many | TRBD2 | CASSLPVTSGVDEQFF | TGCGCCAGCAGCTTGCCCGTGACTAGCGGAGTAGATGAGCAGTTCTTC
TRBJ2-7 | TRBV6-2/TRBV6-3 | many | . | CASSSPTEKSYEQYF | TGTGCCAGCAGTTCCCCGACAGAAAAATCCTACGAGCAGTACTTC
TRBJ2-2 | TRBV4-3 | many | . | CASSQDPWAGELFF | TGCGCCAGCAGCCAAGACCCGTGGGCCGGGGAGCTGTTTTTT
TRBJ2-1 | TRBV28 | many | TRBD2 | CASSSLAGGPLEQFF | TGTGCCAGCAGTTCTTTAGCGGGAGGGCCTCTTGAGCAGTTCTTC
TRBJ2-7 | TRBV4-1 | few | TRBD1 | CASRPRTGFYEQYF | TGCGCCAGCAGACCTAGGACAGGGTTCTACGAGCAGTACTTC
TRBJ1-4 | TRBV7-9 | many | TRBD1 | CASSFVHRGYEKLFF | TGTGCCAGCAGCTTCGTGCACAGGGGCTATGAAAAACTGTTTTTT
TRBJ2-5 | TRBV29-1 | many | . | CSVGLVLQETQYF | TGCAGCGTTGGTCTAGTCCTTCAAGAGACCCAGTACTTC
TRBJ2-7 | TRBV4-3 | many | . | CASSQEWTADYEQYF | TGCGCCAGCAGCCAAGAGTGGACAGCGGATTACGAGCAGTACTTC
TRBJ2-1 | TRBV6-1 | many | TRBD1 | CASSHRGIPHEQFF | TGTGCCAGCAGCCACAGGGGAATCCCTCATGAGCAGTTCTTC
TRBJ2-1 | TRBV7-3 | many | . | CASSLTGDPYNEQFF | TGTGCCAGCAGCTTAACTGGGGACCCCTACAATGAGCAGTTCTTC
TRBJ1-2 | TRBV28 | many | . | CASSFKTGLSYGYTF | TGTGCCAGCAGTTTTAAGACGGGATTAAGCTATGGCTACACCTTC
TRBJ2-7 | TRBV5-1 | many | . | CASSLGGARDYEQYF | TGCGCCAGCAGCTTGGGCGGAGCCCGAGATTACGAGCAGTACTTC
TRBJ1-4 | TRBV5-1 | many | . | CASSSPGLVEKLFF | TGCGCCAGCAGCTCCCCAGGGTTGGTGGAAAAACTGTTTTTT
TRBJ2-5 | TRBV7-2 | few | TRBD2 | CASITEGTSKQETLYF | TGTGCCAGCATCACGGAGGGGACTAGCAAACAAGAGACCCTGTACTTC